The clone carrying this TCR beta chain has more than one count but fewer than ten. Its antigen is currently unknown. 5'RACE primed from the constant segment yielded TCR alpha and TCR beta cDNA libraries bearing sample barcodes and UMIs. TCRdb re-derived calls from the 5' RACE reads in MiXCR, one entry per CDR3 protein. The repertoire includes a few hundred thousand distinct CDR3 sequences, around 27% of them detected once, and less than 15% sits in the top ten. The data were taken from a study of T-cell memory formation after mild COVID-19. Findings and limits, study-wide: CD8+ contracting clones occupied EMRA, while CD4+ ones occupied mainly CM and EM.

Per the germline V gene, CDR1 is SGHTA and CDR2 is FQGNSA. V shed 5 bases and J shed 4 bases, with 16 bases lying between them. CDR3 length: 15 amino acids. The clonotype originates from an adult woman who had mild COVID-19 (a few samples of this study predate the infection). Cell type and time point are not known. The chain has TRBV7-2 and TRBJ2-3, with D perhaps matching TRBD2 (6 bases). Material for sequencing was PBMCs or a T cell subset sorted from them (not recorded which). CDR3 DNA sequence: TGTGCCAGCAGCGATCTAGCGACGCGGTCAGATACGCAGTATTTT. This translates into CASSDLATRSDTQYF. Using reference TRBV7-2 and TRBJ2-3 for the parts outside the CDR3, the full variable domain is GAGVSQSPSNKVTEKGKDVELRCDPISGHTALYWYRQSLGQGLEFLIYFQGNSAPDKSGLPSDRFSAERTGGSVSTLTIQRTQQEDSAVYLCASSDLATRSDTQYFGPGTRLTVL.